The rows below give T cell receptor beta chains drawn from one sample of a study of T-cell reconstitution after alpha-beta-depleted transplantation in children. TCRdb re-called the PCR reads through MiXCR, storing one row per CDR3 protein. The repertoire includes 200,000 to 300,000 distinct CDR3 sequences, more than 10% of them detected once, and 2% to 3% sits in the top ten. The sample consisted of PBMCs from the stem cell graft donor, taken from the stem cell graft. The receptors originated from a human donor who donated a stem cell graft to a child with acute lymphoblastic leukemia. CDR3s include the opening cysteine and the closing phenylalanine or tryptophan.

v_gene,CDR3aa
TRBV20-1,CSARVQTMATEAFF
TRBV29-1,CSVEAPGTGSTDTQYF
TRBV20-1,CSAQRQKLFF
TRBV12-3/TRBV12-4,CASSFSGGAYNEQFF
TRBV7-9,CASSFWMNTEAFF
TRBV11-2,CASSRSRDAYTF
TRBV7-4,CASSAREVSYTF
TRBV6-5,CASSPSGRGTDTQYF
TRBV6-2/TRBV6-3,CASRTRGLAGGGREADTQYF
TRBV7-2,CASSSLPGSGANVLTF
TRBV24-1,CATSDLRFYTF
TRBV18,CASSPRTGTQYF
TRBV20-1,CSARAYGGRHQETQYF
TRBV20-1,CSSRTSGSTDTQYF
TRBV18,CASSPTGRDSPLHF
TRBV6-5,CASSYGGQGGETQYF
TRBV20-1,CSARDGGAGPYEQYF
TRBV28,CATLDRGGMNTEAFF
TRBV5-5,CASSLRGQGAYEQYF
TRBV20-1,CSAPTHGDMNTEAFF
TRBV9,CASSVQSTPTDTQYF
TRBV10-3,CAISAPGQLNTGELFF
TRBV28,CAAGGRGKPEAFF
TRBV28,CASSPGTDSGNTIYF
TRBV7-2,CASSLDQRGYNEQFF
TRBV28,CASRGGGNYGYTF
TRBV20-1,CSARATGEISANGLTF
TRBV12-3/TRBV12-4,CASSPNLSGRGLNGYTF
TRBV7-2,CASRGDRTYGYTF
TRBV29-1,CSVWTSGRRPSSTDTQYF
TRBV28,CASRGGGRVGKQYF
TRBV6-1,CASNRNQGDEQFF
TRBV5-1,CASSLTRSGANVLTF
TRBV7-3,CASSLGSGLSTDTQYF
TRBV24-1,CATSDFPANYGYTF
TRBV20-1,CSARDPGGDTEAFF
TRBV4-2,CASSQDQGLAGGRTSTDTQYF
TRBV28,CASSPPGGVETQYF
TRBV27,CASGSNRGRRYGYTF
TRBV11-2,CASSLGGAINYGYTF
TRBV14,CASSQGQGNQPQHF
TRBV11-2,CASLSRTMTAYEQYF
TRBV10-3,CAISETTFYTF
TRBV18,CASSPRDRGISGANVLTF
TRBV6-1,CASTWDSRMNTEAFF
TRBV4-3,CASSQRGGGAYYTDTQYF
TRBV18,CASSLGTGKRQPQHF
TRBV5-1,CASSLTWGTEAFF
TRBV20-1,CSAYLDRGYGKNIQYF
TRBV7-2,CASSLAGGYEQFF
TRBV19,CACSVKAGTGELFF
TRBV29-1,CSVVYAGLLGRSGNTIYF
TRBV29-1,CSVVTAGANVLTF
TRBV5-1,CASSLAWGEQLAKNIQYF
TRBV6-2/TRBV6-3,CASNQPAGEEYNEQFF
TRBV20-1,CSARPRGVNTEAFF
TRBV10-3,CAISDRDRGAYGYTF